This T cell receptor beta chain was documented in a study of T cell responses to AZD1222 COVID-19 vaccine. Germline lookup yields CDR1 SGHTA and CDR2 FQGNSA. Trimming took 1 base from V and 4 from J; bases not matched to a gene: 5. The CDR3 has 15 residues. The assay was immunoSEQ multiplex PCR, and TCRdb's table has in-frame clones only and misses some. In the table there are about 97,000 clones, 70% to 90% of which are singletons. The gene calls are TRBV7-2 and TRBJ2-3; 7 bases match TRBD1. The sequencing used peripheral blood, collected on day 0 of AZD1222 vaccination. The TCR comes from an adult in good health. The CDR3 region is CASSLVQGRPDTQYF. The CDR3 DNA sequence: TGTGCCAGCAGCTTAGTACAGGGGCGTCCAGATACGCAGTATTTT.